This TCR beta chain comes out of a study of monozygotic twins with inflammatory bowel disease. After re-calling the 5' RACE reads, TCRdb lists one entry per CDR3 protein, DNA absent. The sample table sets out approximately 420,000 distinct CDR3 sequences. General observations from the study: Versus healthy twins, IBD patients showed fewer clonotypes shared with others, especially with disease activity.

CDR3 length equals 17 residues. Points on this clonotype: What it recognizes is unknown.

Total RNA from whole blood was isolated with no T cell sorting. The clonotype originates from a human donor with ulcerative colitis or Crohn's disease, or a healthy co-twin of an affected twin (not recorded which). Source material: blood. The chain couples TRBV21-1 to TRBJ2-1; the TCRdb call, TRBD2, lacks DNA for checking. TRBV21-1 is a documented pseudogene. The CDR3 sequence: CASSNICCGVPYNEQFF.